The next 19 T cell receptor beta chains were all read from a single sample in a study of blood T cells in healthy people across ages. The second PCR ran roughly 6 to 11 cycles with a sample-barcoded 5' primer and J-beta primers. MiXCR, applied by TCRdb to the 5' RACE reads, yields one record per CDR3 protein. The sample holds about 730,000 distinct CDR3 sequences; 35% to 45% are singletons and the top ten take roughly 19%. Material: blood. The receptors derive from a woman aged 55-69 years in good health.

This clonotype has a handful of counts. The rearrangement joins TRBV20-1 to TRBJ2-7; unclear D gene. The germline gives CDR1 DFQATT, CDR2 SNEGSKA (reference sequence). The CDR3 totals 9 residues. Deletions cut 7 bases from V and 6 bases from J, with 7 bases between. Here the CDR3 reads CSVAREQYF. The CDR3, as DNA: TGCAGTGTTGCCCGCGAGCAGTACTTC.

Concerning this clonotype itself: Being one base from a much bigger clone, this may be a read error. The rearrangement joins TRBV20-1 to TRBJ2-3; 7 positions match TRBD2. J was trimmed by 1 base and V by 1 base; bases with no gene match: 8. Germline V CDR1 and CDR2: DFQATT, SNEGSKA (reference sequence). This CDR3 has 16 amino acids. For the CDR3, the DNA is TGCAGTGCTAGAGCGCCGAGCGGGATCCGCACAGATACGCAGTATTTT. It codes for CSARAPSGIRTDTQYF.

This clonotype was seen many times. J is TRBJ1-2 and V is TRBV12-3 or TRBV12-4, with 8 bases aligning to TRBD1. CDR3 length equals 14 residues. The J segment lost 6 bases and the V segment lost 6 bases, leaving 9 bases of the junction unmatched. The CDR3 DNA is TGTGCCAGCAGCCAGAACAGGGGGAAGAATGGCTACACCTTC. This gives the protein CASSQNRGKNGYTF.

In its sample, this clonotype was seen a few times. The chain has TRBV7-2 and TRBJ2-5, with D perhaps TRBD2 (6 bases). The CDR3 extends over 15 amino acids. Germline V gives CDR1 SGHTA, CDR2 FQGNSA. V was clipped by 3 bases and J by 3 bases, with 14 bases between them. This CDR3 reads CASSLLARREETQYF. CDR3 DNA: TGTGCCAGCAGCTTGCTGGCGAGGAGGGAAGAGACCCAGTACTTC.

The chain carries TRBV2 and TRBJ2-1; no clear D. V was shortened by 4 bases and J by 0 bases, with 13 bases between the two germline ends. The CDR3 is 16 amino acids. Per germline, CDR1 SNHLY and CDR2 FYNNEI. This CDR3 is CASSASFLSSYNEQFF. CDR3 DNA: TGTGCCAGCAGTGCAAGCTTTTTGAGCTCCTACAATGAGCAGTTCTTC.

This chain links TRBV9 with TRBJ2-3, with 8 bases matching TRBD2. The germline CDR1 and CDR2 sequences are SGDLS and YYNGEE. J gave up 4 bases and V 4 bases, and 14 bases lay outside the gene matches. The CDR3 totals 17 residues. CDR3 region: CASSPSVVGRAPDTQYF. CDR3 DNA sequence: TGTGCCAGCAGCCCCTCCGTAGTCGGGAGGGCCCCAGATACGCAGTATTTT.

There are a few counts of this clonotype. V and J are TRBV5-1 and TRBJ2-3; the D gene is possibly TRBD1 (5 bases). Per germline, CDR1 SGHRS and CDR2 YFSETQ. The CDR3 spans 16 residues. V lost 3 bases, J lost 1 base, and 15 bases lay in between. CDR3 DNA: TGCGCCAGCAGCTCAATGGACAACCCGCGCACAGATACGCAGTATTTT. Translated: CASSSMDNPRTDTQYF.

The chain's CDR3 is CATSRGLGRGSRNIQYF. Written as DNA, the CDR3 is TGTGCCACCAGCAGAGGTTTGGGCCGGGGGTCCAGAAACATTCAGTACTTC. The rearrangement joins TRBV15 to TRBJ2-7; tentatively, D is TRBD2 (6 bases). The J call is doubtful: the DNA matches TRBJ2-4 better. Germline V gives CDR1 LNHNV, CDR2 YYDKDF (reference sequence). The CDR3 runs 17 residues.

The chain joins TRBV6-6 to TRBJ2-3; the D gene is possibly TRBD2 (6 bases). Trimming pared 5 bases from V and 6 bases from J, leaving 9 bases between. CDR1 is MNHNY, CDR2 SVGAGI, per germline (reference sequence). The CDR3 sequence is 12 residues long. The CDR3 DNA follows: TGTGCCAGCAGTGGGGGGTCCGATACGCAGTATTTT. Its translation is CASSGGSDTQYF.

The chain couples TRBV6-2 or TRBV6-3 to TRBJ2-1; 10 nucleotides align to TRBD2. The DNA end lines up better with TRBJ2-7; the J call may be wrong. Germline CDR1 and CDR2: MNHEY and SVGEGT. The CDR3 has 13 residues. DNA of the CDR3: TGTGCCAGCAAACTAGCGGGGTACAATGAGCAGTACTTC. It yields the protein CASKLAGYNEQYF.

This chain uses TRBV7-2 with TRBJ2-6; TRBD1 is a possible D gene (5 bases). The V gene lost 3 bases and the J gene lost 2 bases, with 11 bases spanning the gap. The CDR3 extends over 16 amino acids. Germline V gene lookup returns CDR1 SGHTA and CDR2 FQGNSA. The CDR3 DNA reads TGTGCCAGCAGCTTGCAGGGTACGCCTGGGGCCAACGTCCTGACTTTC. Its translation is CASSLQGTPGANVLTF. The whole variable domain, filled in from reference TRBV7-2 and TRBJ2-6, reads GAGVSQSPSNKVTEKGKDVELRCDPISGHTALYWYRQSLGQGLEFLIYFQGNSAPDKSGLPSDRFSAERTGGSVSTLTIQRTQQEDSAVYLCASSLQGTPGANVLTFGAGSRLTVL.

With respect to this clonotype: One junction end disagrees with the germline gene, perhaps due to a read error. The V and J genes are TRBV4-3 and TRBJ1-1, with D tentatively TRBD1 (6 bases). The CDR3 consists of 16 residues. Germline CDR1 is LGHNA and CDR2 is YSLEER. The chain's CDR3 is CASSQEVQAGETEVFF. CDR3 nucleotide sequence: TGCGCCAGCAGCCAAGAAGTTCAGGCAGGGGAGACTGAAGTTTTCTTT.

This clonotype came up a few times. The V gene is TRBV2, the J gene TRBJ2-7; D tentatively reads TRBD1 or TRBD2 (5 bases each). The last part of the DNA fits TRBJ2-5 better; the J call may be wrong. The CDR3 covers 14 residues. Germline V lookup: CDR1 SNHLY, CDR2 FYNNEI. The CDR3 DNA reads TGTGCCAGCAGTGAACCTTTCAGGGACGGGACCCAGTACTTC. Amino acid sequence: CASSEPFRDGTQYF.

This chain links TRBV14 with TRBJ2-1, with 8 bases matching TRBD2. The CDR3 spans 16 residues. The germline V gene encodes CDR1 SGHDN and CDR2 FVKESK. J gave up 6 bases and V 0 bases, and 7 bases lay outside the gene matches. The DNA for the CDR3 is TGTGCCAGCAGCCAAGACGGGGGGGCAGGGTTCAATGAGCAGTTCTTC. This sequence encodes CASSQDGGAGFNEQFF.

The gene calls are TRBV9 and TRBJ2-7; no reliable D call. Near its end, the DNA agrees better with TRBJ2-5, so the J call may be wrong. Looked up from germline, CDR1 is SGDLS and CDR2 is YYNGEE. The CDR3 is 14 residues long. The DNA for the CDR3 is TGTGCCAGCAGCGTAGATCAGGCTCAAGAGACCCAGTACTTC. Residues: CASSVDQAQETQYF.

This clonotype was detected a few times. The chain recombines TRBV15 with TRBJ1-5; unclear D gene. This CDR3 region has 15 residues. The V and J ends lost 3 bases and 9 bases respectively, with 18 bases between them. Germline V gene data show CDR1 as LNHNV and CDR2 as YYDKDF (reference sequence). CDR3 loop: CATSRERVGGWPQHF. The CDR3 bases are TGTGCCACCAGCAGGGAGCGAGTGGGTGGTTGGCCCCAGCATTTT.

As regards this clonotype: A read error is possible here, since a much larger clone lies one base away. The chain is built from TRBV29-1 and TRBJ2-7, with 10 bases fitting TRBD2. With V trimmed by 4 bases and J by 7 bases, 10 bases remained unmatched. The V gene's germline CDR1 is SQVTM and CDR2 ANQGSEA. CDR3 size: 14 residues. CDR3 protein: CSVGTSGVYNEQYF. Here the CDR3 DNA reads TGCAGCGTTGGTACTAGCGGGGTATACAATGAGCAGTACTTC.

Details on this clonotype: This may be a read error: a much more frequent sequence differs by one nucleotide. The chain has TRBV12-3 or TRBV12-4 and TRBJ2-3, with 8 positions matching TRBD1. This CDR3 has 15 amino acids. V trimming: 4 bases; J trimming: 4 bases; junction bases outside the gene matches: 7. This chain's CDR3 is CASSSDREVADTQYF. The CDR3 region has the DNA TGTGCCAGCAGTTCGGACAGGGAGGTAGCAGATACGCAGTATTTT.

A few counts support this clonotype. CDR3 nucleotide sequence: TGCGCCAGCAGCTCCAACTCCGGGACGGACTATGGCTACACCTTC. Its protein is CASSSNSGTDYGYTF. This chain uses TRBV5-1 with TRBJ1-2, with TRBD1 as a possible D gene (5 bases). Trimming left V 3 bases short and J 3 bases short, with 15 bases between. CDR3 length: 15 residues. Germline V gene lookup returns CDR1 SGHRS and CDR2 YFSETQ.